Listed below are T cell receptor beta chains from one sample, sequenced in a study of blood T cells in healthy people across ages. One entry per CDR3 protein results from TCRdb running MiXCR on the 5' RACE reads. The table includes nearly 800,000 distinct CDR3 sequences, just over 55% detected once. The sample comprised blood. All receptors derive from a man aged 40-49 years in good health. CDR3s leave out the opening cysteine and the closing phenylalanine or tryptophan. D genes are given only for firm matches.

V gene: TRBV7-2
D gene: NA
CDR3 protein: ASSFRTSGGETQY

V gene: TRBV6-5
D gene: TRBD1
CDR3 protein: ASSPQGEISYEQY

V gene: TRBV10-3
D gene: NA
CDR3 protein: AIKLGGELF

V gene: TRBV29-1
D gene: NA
CDR3 protein: SVGGDEQY

V gene: TRBV15
D gene: NA
CDR3 protein: ATEGEYSKNIQY

V gene: TRBV7-9
D gene: TRBD1
CDR3 protein: ASSDAGTGRGDPRLYT

V gene: TRBV15
D gene: TRBD2
CDR3 protein: ATSFPAGGGSTDTQY

V gene: TRBV6-2/TRBV6-3
D gene: NA
CDR3 protein: ASSFRGLKVYEQY

V gene: TRBV9
D gene: TRBD2
CDR3 protein: ASSVAGGRTDTQY

V gene: TRBV3-1
D gene: NA
CDR3 protein: ASSLQGKGYNEQY

V gene: TRBV6-2/TRBV6-3
D gene: NA
CDR3 protein: ASSYVGAFYEQY

V gene: TRBV29-1
D gene: NA
CDR3 protein: SAGSGETDTQY

V gene: TRBV7-9
D gene: TRBD1
CDR3 protein: ASSFGGSRGRTEAF

V gene: TRBV2
D gene: TRBD1
CDR3 protein: ASNTGTGTKETQY

V gene: TRBV29-1
D gene: TRBD2
CDR3 protein: SVCGGDEPRTDTQY

V gene: TRBV5-1
D gene: TRBD1
CDR3 protein: ASSLATGTGFTEAF